The 23 T cell receptor beta chains reported below all come from one sample, sequenced in a study of cytomegalovirus exposure and HLA in healthy donors. The PCR had 60 Vbeta and 13 Jbeta primers. Assay used: immunoSEQ multiplex PCR; TCRdb lists only in-frame clones, some missing. This sample yields 150,000 to 180,000 clones, of which 60% to 85% are seen a single time; approximately 4% belongs to the top ten. The sequencing input was PBMCs. The receptors come from a woman aged 40 to 50 in good health and CMV-seronegative.

This rearrangement joins TRBV6-1 to TRBJ2-7; 10 bases map to TRBD1. CDR3 length: 15 residues. Germline CDR1 is MNHNS and CDR2 is SASEGT. Unmatched junction bases numbered 5, after V lost 3 bases and J lost 3 bases. This chain's CDR3 is CASSERQGAYYEQYF. The CDR3 DNA follows: TGTGCCAGCAGTGAGAGACAGGGGGCGTACTACGAGCAGTACTTC.

The rearrangement links TRBV10-2 to TRBJ2-7; a weak D match, TRBD2 (6 bases). Germline V gene sequence: CDR1 WSHSY, CDR2 SAAADI. Trimming stripped 6 bases from V and 2 bases from J, with 8 bases between. The CDR3 sequence is 12 residues long. The CDR3 region is CASRWEAYEQYF. CDR3 nucleotides: TGCGCCAGCAGATGGGAGGCCTACGAGCAGTACTTC.

The chain links TRBV18 to TRBJ2-6; TRBD1 is a possible D gene (5 bases). The CDR3 has 16 residues. V lost 0 bases to trimming and J lost 4 bases, with 10 bases between them. The germline gives CDR1 KGHSH, CDR2 LQKENI. The CDR3 bases are TGTGCCAGCTCACCACCCTCAGGGCCCGGGGCCAACGTCCTGACTTTC. This gives the protein CASSPPSGPGANVLTF.

This clone came up a few times. This sequence joins TRBV6-5 and TRBJ1-1; D call uncertain. This CDR3 is 13 amino acids long. The V end lost 4 bases, the J end lost 4 bases, and 10 bases lay between the germline ends. Germline V gives CDR1 MNHEY, CDR2 SVGAGI. In DNA form, the CDR3 reads TGTGCCAGCAGTTGGTCAGATGGCACTGAAGCTTTCTTT. This translates into CASSWSDGTEAFF.

J is TRBJ2-2 and V is TRBV10-3; 7 bases are a match to TRBD2. The CDR3 totals 15 residues. With V trimmed by 4 bases and J by 4 bases, 6 bases remained unmatched. Germline CDR1 and CDR2: ENHRY and SYGVKD. The CDR3 DNA is TGTGCCATCAGTGGCAGGCGGGAGACCACCGGGGAGCTGTTTTTT. This sequence encodes CAISGRRETTGELFF.

The chain is built from TRBV5-1 and TRBJ2-1; a weak D match, TRBD2 (5 bases). This CDR3 contains 15 residues. Between the trimmed V and J ends, which lost 2 bases and 5 bases, there was a span of 14 bases. From germline, CDR1 is SGHRS and CDR2 YFSETQ. CDR3 amino acids: CASSLTGKAHNEQFF. CDR3 coding DNA: TGCGCCAGCAGCTTAACCGGGAAGGCTCACAATGAGCAGTTCTTC.

The chain joins TRBV5-8 to TRBJ1-5, with D maybe TRBD1 (5 bases). The germline V gene has CDR1 SGHTS and CDR2 YDEGEE. This CDR3 has 16 amino acids. V was trimmed by 5 bases and J by 7 bases, leaving 22 bases between them. DNA of the CDR3: TGTGCCAGCAGTTCCCGGGACCTGGCGGGAGGCCAGCCCCAGCATTTT. This codes for CASSSRDLAGGQPQHF.

Remarks on this clone: Germline is not matched at one junction end, which may reflect a read error. This rearrangement joins TRBV7-7 to TRBJ2-5; 7 bases match TRBD2. The length of the CDR3 is 14 residues. The V gene's germline CDR1 is SSHAT and CDR2 FNYEAQ (reference sequence). CDR3 region: CASSPRPGGETQYF. CDR3 DNA sequence: TGTGCTAGCAGCCCACGCCCGGGAGGAGAGACCCAGTACTTC.

The chain links TRBV28 to TRBJ2-5; 7 positions match TRBD1. This CDR3 has 17 residues. Germline loops: CDR1 MDHEN, CDR2 SYDVKM. V lost 5 bases and J lost 0; bases outside the gene matches: 12. CDR3 sequence: CASSALGQPKHQETQYF. CDR3 sequence (DNA): TGTGCCAGCAGTGCCCTGGGACAGCCGAAACACCAAGAGACCCAGTACTTC.

The chain uses TRBV6-5 and TRBJ2-5; the match to TRBD2 covers 7 bases. Trimming at V came to 7 bases and at J to 3 bases, leaving 5 bases not matched to a gene. Germline lookup yields CDR1 MNHEY and CDR2 SVGAGI. The CDR3 totals 13 residues. CDR3 residues: CASNPLAEETQYF. DNA of the CDR3: TGTGCCAGCAACCCCCTAGCGGAAGAGACCCAGTACTTC.

J is TRBJ1-6 and V is TRBV25-1; the match to TRBD1 covers 10 bases. Germline assignment: CDR1 MGHDK and CDR2 SYGVNS. The CDR3 is made up of 16 amino acids. V gave up 4 bases and J gave up 7 bases; unmatched junction bases: 7. As DNA, the CDR3 is TGTGCCAGCAGTGCCACCCTGGGACAGGGGAATTCACCCCTCCACTTT. Encoded protein: CASSATLGQGNSPLHF.

This chain joins TRBV5-6 and TRBJ2-7, with TRBD1 matching over 9 bases. CDR1 is SGHDT and CDR2 is YYEEEE in the germline V gene. The CDR3 extends over 14 amino acids. Trimming took 0 bases from V and 3 from J; bases not matched to a gene: 1. Here the CDR3 reads CASSLAGQGYEQYF. The CDR3 nucleotides read TGTGCCAGCAGCTTGGCGGGACAGGGCTACGAGCAGTACTTC.

Only a few counts were recorded for this clone. The chain carries TRBV28 and TRBJ2-7, with D perhaps TRBD2 (6 bases). Trimming took off 7 bases at V and 1 base at J, with 11 bases between the two ends. Germline V gene lookup returns CDR1 MDHEN and CDR2 SYDVKM. The CDR3 consists of 13 residues. CDR3 amino acids: CASKLTSSYEQYF. CDR3 nucleotides: TGTGCCAGCAAGCTGACTAGTTCCTACGAGCAGTACTTC.

The CDR3: CASSSQTNRGNEQFF. CDR3 bases: TGTGCCAGCAGCTCTCAGACCAACAGGGGAAATGAGCAGTTCTTC. This chain uses TRBV11-2 with TRBJ2-1; TRBD1 aligns across 7 bases. The CDR3 is 15 residues long. J lost 7 bases, V lost 4 bases, and 10 bases had no gene match. The germline gives CDR1 SGHAT, CDR2 FQNNGV.

The rearrangement joins TRBV29-1 to TRBJ1-2; TRBD1 aligns across 8 bases. The V gene's germline CDR1 is SQVTM and CDR2 ANQGSEA. V trimming: 6 bases; J trimming: 2 bases; junction bases outside the gene matches: 8. The CDR3 runs to 14 residues. CDR3 bases: TGCAGCGTCGCATCAAGGGACAGGAACTATGGCTACACCTTC. It encodes CSVASRDRNYGYTF.

The chain carries TRBV4-1 and TRBJ1-5, with unresolved D. The CDR3 loop spans 16 amino acids. Germline-derived CDR1 and CDR2 are MGHRA and YSYEKL. Trimming took off 0 bases at V and 6 bases at J, with 15 bases between the two ends. CDR3 coding DNA: TGCGCCAGCAGCCAAGAGATAGCGGGGTTGGCTCAGCCCCAGCATTTT. Translation: CASSQEIAGLAQPQHF.

The J gene is TRBJ2-1, the V gene TRBV5-1; D possibly corresponds to TRBD1 (5 bases). Deletions cut 0 bases from V and 6 bases from J, with 7 bases between. Germline CDR1 reads SGHRS; CDR2 reads YFSETQ. This CDR3 has 13 residues. The DNA of the CDR3 is TGCGCCAGCAGCTTGGAGGGGCCCAATGAGCAGTTCTTC. Translation gives CASSLEGPNEQFF.

The chain couples TRBV4-1 to TRBJ2-7; D is unclear. CDR3 size: 13 residues. CDR1 is MGHRA, CDR2 YSYEKL, per germline. With 1 base removed from V and 1 base from J, the gap between germline ends came to 5 bases. DNA of the CDR3: TGCGCCAGCAGCCAAGCCTATTCCTACGAGCAGTACTTC. As protein: CASSQAYSYEQYF.

The chain recombines TRBV5-4 with TRBJ2-3, with TRBD2 matching over 7 bases. Germline CDR1 reads SGHNT; CDR2 reads YYREEE (reference sequence). The CDR3 covers 15 residues. Unmatched junction bases numbered 8, after V lost 6 bases and J lost 1 base. The CDR3 protein is CASTTGLAGTDTQYF. CDR3 coding DNA: TGTGCCAGCACCACGGGGCTAGCGGGCACAGATACGCAGTATTTT. The complete variable domain, with remaining parts taken from reference TRBV5-4 and TRBJ2-3, reads ETGVTQSPTHLIKTRGQQVTLRCSSQSGHNTVSWYQQALGQGPQFIFQYYREEENGRGNFPPRFSGLQFPNYSSELNVNALELDDSALYLCASTTGLAGTDTQYFGPGTRLTVL.

The V and J genes are TRBV27 and TRBJ1-2; D is undetermined. V shed 0 bases and J shed 2 bases, with 10 bases lying between them. The CDR3 has 15 residues. The V gene's germline CDR1 is MNHEY and CDR2 SMNVEV (reference sequence). In DNA, the CDR3 is TGTGCCAGCAGTTTATCGTGGGCCAGCAACTATGGCTACACCTTC. Encoded protein: CASSLSWASNYGYTF.

This clone was counted only a few times. The chain is built from TRBV19 and TRBJ1-5, with D perhaps matching TRBD1 (6 bases). CDR3 length equals 15 residues. V dropped 3 bases and J dropped 2 bases, with 11 bases sitting between them. CDR1 is LNHDA, CDR2 SQIVND, per germline (reference sequence). The CDR3 DNA reads TGTGCCAGTAGTATGCAGGGGAATGGCAATCAGCCCCAGCATTTT. Amino acids: CASSMQGNGNQPQHF.

This clone appeared once. This chain joins TRBV5-1 and TRBJ2-2, with D possibly being TRBD1 (5 bases). V was trimmed by 4 bases and J by 3 bases, leaving 19 bases between them. This CDR3 has 17 amino acids. Germline CDR1 and CDR2: SGHRS and YFSETQ. For the CDR3, the DNA is TGCGCCAGCAGCCAATTGGTAGGGGTGACGTACACCGGGGAGCTGTTTTTT. Translation: CASSQLVGVTYTGELFF.

The V call is TRBV29-1, the J call TRBJ1-3; D is uncertain. CDR3 size: 14 residues. Germline assignment: CDR1 SQVTM and CDR2 ANQGSEA. V lost 7 bases to trimming and J lost 0 bases, with 13 bases between them. The CDR3: CSATPGSSGNTIYF. The CDR3 DNA is TGCAGCGCTACCCCCGGGAGCTCTGGAAACACCATATATTTT.